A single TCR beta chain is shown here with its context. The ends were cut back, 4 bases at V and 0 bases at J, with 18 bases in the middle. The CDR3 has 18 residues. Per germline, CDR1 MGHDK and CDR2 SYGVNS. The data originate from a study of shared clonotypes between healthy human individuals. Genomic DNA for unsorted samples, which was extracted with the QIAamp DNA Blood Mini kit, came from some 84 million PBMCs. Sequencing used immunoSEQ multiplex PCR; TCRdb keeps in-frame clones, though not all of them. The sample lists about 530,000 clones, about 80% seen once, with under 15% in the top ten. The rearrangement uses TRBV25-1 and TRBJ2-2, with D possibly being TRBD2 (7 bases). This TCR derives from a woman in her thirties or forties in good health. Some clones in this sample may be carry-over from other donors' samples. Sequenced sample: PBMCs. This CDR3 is CASSGLTGRVSNTGELFF. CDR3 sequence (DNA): TGTGCCAGCAGTGGACTCACAGGGAGGGTTTCGAACACCGGGGAGCTGTTTTTT.